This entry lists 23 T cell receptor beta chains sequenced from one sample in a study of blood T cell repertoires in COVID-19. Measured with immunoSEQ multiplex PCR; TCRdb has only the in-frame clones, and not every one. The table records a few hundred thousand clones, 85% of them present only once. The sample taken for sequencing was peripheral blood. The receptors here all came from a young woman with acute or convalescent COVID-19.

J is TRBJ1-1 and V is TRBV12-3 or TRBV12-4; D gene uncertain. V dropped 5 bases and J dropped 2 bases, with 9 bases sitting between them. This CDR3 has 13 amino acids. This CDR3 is CASSTNSNTEAFF. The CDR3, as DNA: TGTGCCAGCAGTACGAACAGTAACACTGAAGCTTTCTTT.

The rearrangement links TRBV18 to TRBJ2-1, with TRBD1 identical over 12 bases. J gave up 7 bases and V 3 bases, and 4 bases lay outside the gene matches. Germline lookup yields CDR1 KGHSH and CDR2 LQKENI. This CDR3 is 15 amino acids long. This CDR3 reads CASSPGQGAGNEQFF. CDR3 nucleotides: TGTGCCAGCTCACCGGGACAGGGGGCTGGGAATGAGCAGTTCTTC.

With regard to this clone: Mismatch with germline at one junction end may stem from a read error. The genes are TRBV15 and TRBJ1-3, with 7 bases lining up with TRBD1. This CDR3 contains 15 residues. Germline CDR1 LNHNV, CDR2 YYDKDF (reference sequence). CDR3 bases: TGTGCCACCAGCCGAGACAGGGAATCTGGAAACACCATATATTTT. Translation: CATSRDRESGNTIYF.

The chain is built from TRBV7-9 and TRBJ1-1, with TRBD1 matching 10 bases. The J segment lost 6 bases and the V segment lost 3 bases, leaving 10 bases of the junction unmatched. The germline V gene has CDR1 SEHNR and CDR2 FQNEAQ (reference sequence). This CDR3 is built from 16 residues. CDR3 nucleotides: TGTGCCAGCAGCTTGCCCCCGGGACAGGGGAGGGCTGAAGCTTTCTTT. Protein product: CASSLPPGQGRAEAFF.

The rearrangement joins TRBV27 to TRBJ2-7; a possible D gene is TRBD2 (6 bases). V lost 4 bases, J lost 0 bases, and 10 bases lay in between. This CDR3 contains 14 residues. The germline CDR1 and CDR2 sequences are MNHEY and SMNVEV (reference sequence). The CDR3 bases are TGTGCCAGCAGTTCGGGACTGAGCTCCTACGAGCAGTACTTC. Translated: CASSSGLSSYEQYF.

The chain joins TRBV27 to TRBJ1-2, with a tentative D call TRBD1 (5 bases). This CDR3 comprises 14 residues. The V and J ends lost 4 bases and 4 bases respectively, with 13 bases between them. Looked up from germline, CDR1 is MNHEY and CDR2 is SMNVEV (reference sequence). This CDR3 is CASSSSAGGYGYTF. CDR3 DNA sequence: TGTGCCAGCAGTTCCTCCGCCGGGGGCTATGGCTACACCTTC.

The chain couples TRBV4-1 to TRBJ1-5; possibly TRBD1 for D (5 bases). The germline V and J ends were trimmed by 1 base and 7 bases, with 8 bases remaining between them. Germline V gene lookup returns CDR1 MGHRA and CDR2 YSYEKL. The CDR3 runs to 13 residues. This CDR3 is CASSQARAQPQHF. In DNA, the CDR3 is TGCGCCAGCAGCCAAGCCAGGGCACAGCCCCAGCATTTT.

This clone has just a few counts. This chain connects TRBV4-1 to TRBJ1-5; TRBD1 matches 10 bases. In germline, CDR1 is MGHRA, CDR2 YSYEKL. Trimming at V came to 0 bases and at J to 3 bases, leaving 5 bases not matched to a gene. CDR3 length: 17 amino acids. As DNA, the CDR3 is TGCGCCAGCAGCCAAGATCGTGGGACAGGGGACAATCAGCCCCAGCATTTT. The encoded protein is CASSQDRGTGDNQPQHF.

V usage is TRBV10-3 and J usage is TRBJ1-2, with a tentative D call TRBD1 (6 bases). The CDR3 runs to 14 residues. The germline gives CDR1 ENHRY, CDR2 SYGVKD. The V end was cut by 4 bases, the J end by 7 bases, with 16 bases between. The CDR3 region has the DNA TGTGCCATCAGTGGGCCACAGGGTATTACTGGCTACACCTTC. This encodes CAISGPQGITGYTF.

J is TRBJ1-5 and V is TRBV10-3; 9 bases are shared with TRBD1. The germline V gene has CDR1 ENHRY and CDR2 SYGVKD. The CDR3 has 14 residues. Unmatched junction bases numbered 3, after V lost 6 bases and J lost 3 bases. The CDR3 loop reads CAIRTGGDNQPQHF. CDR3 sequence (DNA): TGTGCCATCAGGACAGGGGGGGACAATCAGCCCCAGCATTTT.

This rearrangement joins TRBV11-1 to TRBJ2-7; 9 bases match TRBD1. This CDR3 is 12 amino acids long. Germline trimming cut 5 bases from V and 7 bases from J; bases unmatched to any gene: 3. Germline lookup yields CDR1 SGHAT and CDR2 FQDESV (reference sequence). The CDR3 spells CASSRDRGEQYF. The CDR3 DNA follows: TGTGCCAGCAGCCGCGACAGGGGGGAGCAGTACTTC.

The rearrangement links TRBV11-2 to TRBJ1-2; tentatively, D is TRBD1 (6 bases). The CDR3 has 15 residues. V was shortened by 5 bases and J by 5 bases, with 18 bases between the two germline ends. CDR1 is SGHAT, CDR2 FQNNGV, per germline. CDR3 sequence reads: CASSPRQEMYYGYTF. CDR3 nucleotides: TGTGCCAGCAGCCCCCGACAGGAAATGTATTATGGCTACACCTTC.

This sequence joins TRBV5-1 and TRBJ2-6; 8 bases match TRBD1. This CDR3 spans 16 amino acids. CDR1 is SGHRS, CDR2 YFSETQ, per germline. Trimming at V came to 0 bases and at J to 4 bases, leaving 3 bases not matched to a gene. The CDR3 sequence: CASSLVSGGGANVLTF. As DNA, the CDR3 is TGCGCCAGCAGCTTGGTCTCAGGGGGCGGGGCCAACGTCCTGACTTTC.

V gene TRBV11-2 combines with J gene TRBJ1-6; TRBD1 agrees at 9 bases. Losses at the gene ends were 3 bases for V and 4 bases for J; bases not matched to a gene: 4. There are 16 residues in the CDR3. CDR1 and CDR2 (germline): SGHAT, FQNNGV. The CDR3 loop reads CASSFPGQGYNSPLHF. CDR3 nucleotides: TGTGCCAGCAGCTTCCCGGGACAGGGTTATAATTCACCCCTCCACTTT.

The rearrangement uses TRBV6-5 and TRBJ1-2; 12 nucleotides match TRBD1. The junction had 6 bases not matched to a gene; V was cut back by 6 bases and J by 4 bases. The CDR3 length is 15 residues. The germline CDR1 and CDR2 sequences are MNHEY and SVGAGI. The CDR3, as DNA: TGTGCCAGCAGGAGGGACAGGGGGCGCCCCTATGGCTACACCTTC. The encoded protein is CASRRDRGRPYGYTF.

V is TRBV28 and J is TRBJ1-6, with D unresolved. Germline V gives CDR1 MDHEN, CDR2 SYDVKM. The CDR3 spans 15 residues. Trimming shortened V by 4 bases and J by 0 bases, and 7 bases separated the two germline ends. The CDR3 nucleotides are TGTGCCAGCAGTTGGGAGAGCTCCTATAATTCACCCCTCCACTTT. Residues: CASSWESSYNSPLHF.

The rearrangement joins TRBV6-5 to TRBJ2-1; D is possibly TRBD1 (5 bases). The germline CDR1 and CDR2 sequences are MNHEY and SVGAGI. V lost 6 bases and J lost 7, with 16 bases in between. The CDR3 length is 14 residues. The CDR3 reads CASSVYPAGNEQFF. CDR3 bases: TGTGCCAGCAGCGTCTACCCAGCAGGGAATGAGCAGTTCTTC.

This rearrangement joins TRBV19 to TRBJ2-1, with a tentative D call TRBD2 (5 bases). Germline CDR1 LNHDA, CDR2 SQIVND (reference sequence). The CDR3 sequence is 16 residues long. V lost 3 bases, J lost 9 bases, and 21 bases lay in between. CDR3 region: CASSIKGNSPGSEQFF. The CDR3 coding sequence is TGTGCCAGTAGTATTAAGGGAAACAGTCCTGGGAGTGAGCAGTTCTTC.

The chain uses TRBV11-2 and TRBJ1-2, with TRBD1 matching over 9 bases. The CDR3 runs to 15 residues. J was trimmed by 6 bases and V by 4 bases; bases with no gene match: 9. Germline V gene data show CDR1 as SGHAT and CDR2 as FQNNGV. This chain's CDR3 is CASSSPDRGLDGYTF. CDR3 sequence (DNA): TGTGCCAGCAGCTCCCCGGACAGGGGTCTTGATGGCTACACCTTC.

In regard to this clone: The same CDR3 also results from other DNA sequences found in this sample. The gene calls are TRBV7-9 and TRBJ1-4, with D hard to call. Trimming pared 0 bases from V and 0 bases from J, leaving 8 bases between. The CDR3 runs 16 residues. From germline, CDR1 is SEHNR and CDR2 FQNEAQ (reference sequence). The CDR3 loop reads CASSLALGTTNEKLFF. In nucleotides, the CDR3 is TGTGCCAGCAGCTTAGCGTTGGGCACAACTAATGAAAAACTGTTTTTT.

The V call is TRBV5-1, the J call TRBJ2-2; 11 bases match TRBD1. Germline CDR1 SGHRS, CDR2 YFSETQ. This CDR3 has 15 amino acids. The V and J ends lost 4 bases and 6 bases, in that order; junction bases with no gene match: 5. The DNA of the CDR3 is TGCGCCAGCAGCGACGGACAGGGGGCGGCCGGGGAGCTGTTTTTT. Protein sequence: CASSDGQGAAGELFF.

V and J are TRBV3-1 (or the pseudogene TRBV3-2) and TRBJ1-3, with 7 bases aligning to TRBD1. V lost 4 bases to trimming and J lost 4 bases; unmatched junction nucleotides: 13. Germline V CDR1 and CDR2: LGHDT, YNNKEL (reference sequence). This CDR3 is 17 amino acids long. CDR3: CASSPARGYLNGNTIYF. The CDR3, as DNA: TGTGCCAGCAGCCCTGCCAGGGGGTATTTGAACGGAAACACCATATATTTT.

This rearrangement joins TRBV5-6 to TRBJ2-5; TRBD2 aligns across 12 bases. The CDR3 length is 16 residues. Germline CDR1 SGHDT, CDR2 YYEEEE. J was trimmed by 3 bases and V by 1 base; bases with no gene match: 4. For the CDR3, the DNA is TGTGCCAGCAGCTTGCCCCTAGCGGGGGGGAAAGAGACCCAGTACTTC. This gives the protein CASSLPLAGGKETQYF.